This T cell receptor beta chain was documented in a study of T cells in Graves' hyperthyroidism and ophthalmopathy. This clonotype was detected a few times. Its antigen is not identified. Overall study findings and caveats: In the analysis, a 13 V-J model separated ophthalmopathy from stable hyperthyroidism.

It was uncontrolled infection, other autoimmune disease, pregnancy or lactation that excluded patients. RNA transcripts yielded amplified TCR beta CDR3 regions. The primer set for the first-round RT-PCR of the TCR CDR3 was HTBI. TCRdb redid the calling of the multiplex PCR reads with MiXCR, one entry per CDR3 protein. This sample has hundreds of thousands of distinct CDR3 sequences, with about 14% found just once. The CDR3 has 12 amino acids. The germline CDR1 and CDR2 sequences are DFQATT and SNEGSKA (reference sequence). V dropped 3 bases and J dropped 8 bases, with 10 bases sitting between them. The material sequenced was blood. J is TRBJ1-4 and V is TRBV20-1; D is unresolved. The receptor was derived from a woman between 45 and 60 years old with Graves' ophthalmopathy. In DNA, the CDR3 is TGCAGTGCTAGTGGCCTGGGGGAAAAACTGTTTTTT. Translating gives CSASGLGEKLFF.